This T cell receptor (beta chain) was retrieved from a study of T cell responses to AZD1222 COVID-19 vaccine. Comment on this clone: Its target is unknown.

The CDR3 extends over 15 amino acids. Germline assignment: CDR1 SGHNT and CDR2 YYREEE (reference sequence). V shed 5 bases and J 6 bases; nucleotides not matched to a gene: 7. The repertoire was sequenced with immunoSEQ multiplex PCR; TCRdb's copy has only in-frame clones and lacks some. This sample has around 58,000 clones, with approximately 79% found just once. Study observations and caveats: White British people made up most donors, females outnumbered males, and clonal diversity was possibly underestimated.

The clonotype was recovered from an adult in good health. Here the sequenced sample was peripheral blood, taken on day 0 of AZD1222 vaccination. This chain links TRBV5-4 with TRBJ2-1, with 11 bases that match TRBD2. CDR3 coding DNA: TGTGCCAGCAGTTTTAGCGGGAGGGGACCCAATGAGCAGTTCTTC. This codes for CASSFSGRGPNEQFF.